Following are 11 T cell receptor beta chains from one sample sequenced in a study of shared clonotypes between healthy human individuals. Profiling relied on immunoSEQ multiplex PCR, and the TCRdb table lists in-frame clones only, not all of them. This sample carries 2 million to 2.5 million clones, 95% of them seen once, and the ten largest clones take more than 0.1%. The sequenced sample consisted of naive CD4+ T cells sorted from blood. The subset here: CD45RA+ positively selected. The receptors stem from a man aged 18 to 35 in good health.

This rearrangement joins TRBV19 to TRBJ2-7; D is undetermined. CDR1 is LNHDA and CDR2 is SQIVND in the germline V gene (reference sequence). Trimming removed 0 bases at V and 10 bases at J, with 7 bases between. There are 11 residues in the CDR3. Written as DNA, the CDR3 is TGTGCCAGTAGTATAGAAGATGCACAGTACTTC. This codes for CASSIEDAQYF.

This chain connects TRBV7-9 to TRBJ2-2, with TRBD2 matching 9 bases. CDR1 is SEHNR, CDR2 FQNEAQ, per germline (reference sequence). Trimming at V came to 2 bases and at J to 1 base, leaving 5 bases not matched to a gene. The CDR3 is made up of 17 amino acids. The CDR3 bases are TGTGCCAGCAGCTTATCGGCGGGAGGGCGGAACACCGGGGAGCTGTTTTTT. Translating it yields CASSLSAGGRNTGELFF.

The chain is built from TRBV6-1 and TRBJ1-1; no reliable D call. The CDR3 is 12 residues long. The ends were cut back, 6 bases at V and 1 base at J, with 6 bases in the middle. Germline V gene sequence: CDR1 MNHNS, CDR2 SASEGT. The CDR3 DNA reads TGTGCCAGCAGAGTAGCGAACACTGAAGCTTTCTTT. Protein product: CASRVANTEAFF.

This clone is a singleton in its sample. The chain has TRBV7-2 and TRBJ1-4; 8 positions match TRBD1. Trimming at V came to 4 bases and at J to 4 bases, leaving 5 bases not matched to a gene. The germline V gene has CDR1 SGHTA and CDR2 FQGNSA. The CDR3 spans 15 residues. The CDR3 spells CASSSHRGNNEKLFF. Written as DNA, the CDR3 is TGTGCCAGCAGCTCTCACAGGGGGAATAATGAAAAACTGTTTTTT.

A remark on this clone: Additional DNA sequences in this sample encode the identical CDR3. The chain couples TRBV5-1 to TRBJ1-2; D may be TRBD1 (5 bases). Germline V gene data show CDR1 as SGHRS and CDR2 as YFSETQ. The CDR3 extends over 13 amino acids. V dropped 0 bases and J dropped 2 bases, with 5 bases sitting between them. This chain's CDR3 is CASSLGGNYGYTF. CDR3 nucleotides: TGCGCCAGCAGCTTGGGGGGGAACTATGGCTACACCTTC. The full variable domain, its missing parts supplied by reference TRBV5-1 and TRBJ1-2, is KAGVTQTPRYLIKTRGQQVTLSCSPISGHRSVSWYQQTPGQGLQFLFEYFSETQRNKGNFPGRFSGRQFSNSRSEMNVSTLELGDSALYLCASSLGGNYGYTFGSGTRLTVV.

The chain combines TRBV30 with TRBJ1-1; D perhaps matches TRBD1 (6 bases). From germline, CDR1 is GTSNPN and CDR2 SVGIG (reference sequence). Trimming removed 3 bases at V and 8 bases at J, with 19 bases between. This CDR3 spans 14 amino acids. This CDR3 is CAWSPTTGRGEAFF. CDR3 sequence (DNA): TGTGCCTGGAGCCCAACCACAGGGAGGGGCGAAGCTTTCTTT.

As DNA, the CDR3 is TGTGCCAGCAGTCTTAGGACAGGGGGCTCGAGAGAGACCCAGTACTTC. This sequence encodes CASSLRTGGSRETQYF. The genes are TRBV2 and TRBJ2-5; 11 nucleotides align to TRBD1. Trimming removed 5 bases from V and 4 bases from J; junction bases left unmatched: 9. Germline V gene lookup returns CDR1 SNHLY and CDR2 FYNNEI. This CDR3 region has 16 residues.

The V and J genes are TRBV9 and TRBJ2-5; 10 bases agree with TRBD2. Unmatched junction bases numbered 11, after V lost 7 bases and J lost 5 bases. CDR1 is SGDLS and CDR2 is YYNGEE in the germline V gene. The CDR3 is 15 residues long. CDR3 nucleotide sequence: TGTGCCAGCGGGGAGCGGGGGGGCTCTTTCGAGACCCAGTACTTC. Translation: CASGERGGSFETQYF.

The chain combines TRBV18 with TRBJ2-7, with TRBD1 identical over 9 bases. Per the germline V gene, CDR1 is KGHSH and CDR2 is LQKENI. The CDR3 spans 14 residues. V lost 8 bases and J lost 3; bases outside the gene matches: 8. CDR3 DNA sequence: TGTGCCAGCGCACAGGGGGCGAGGGACTACGAGCAGTACTTC. Protein product: CASAQGARDYEQYF.

The gene calls are TRBV7-2 and TRBJ2-5; 11 bases agree with TRBD2. Germline CDR1 and CDR2: SGHTA and FQGNSA. Unmatched junction bases numbered 1, after V lost 3 bases and J lost 4 bases. This CDR3 has 14 amino acids. CDR3 protein: CASSFGLAGETQYF. DNA for the CDR3: TGTGCCAGCAGCTTTGGACTAGCGGGAGAGACCCAGTACTTC.

CDR3 nucleotides: TGTGCCTGGAGCCAGGGGGCGGGGGATCAGCCCCAGCATTTT. The encoded protein is CAWSQGAGDQPQHF. The genes are TRBV30 and TRBJ1-5, with 8 bases aligning to TRBD1. This CDR3 has 14 residues. The V gene end was trimmed by 3 bases and the J gene end by 5 bases; junction bases not matched to a gene: 6. CDR1 GTSNPN and CDR2 SVGIG come from the germline V gene (reference sequence).